A selection of T cell receptor beta chains follows, all from one sample in a study of early T cells in non-severe SARS-CoV-2 infection. TCRdb reprocessed the 5' RACE reads with MiXCR, giving one entry per CDR3 protein. In the table there are about 83,000 distinct CDR3 sequences, 12% to 15% of which are singletons. Material: whole blood. These receptor sequences come from an adult who was a healthcare worker with PCR-confirmed SARS-CoV-2 infection or an uninfected control (not recorded which). The CDR3 runs from the conserved cysteine through the conserved F or W. Fields, in order: CDR3 protein, J gene, V gene.

CDR3aa: CASSTDSMNTEAFF
j_gene: TRBJ1-1
v_gene: TRBV18

CDR3aa: CASSLEAASTDTQYF
j_gene: TRBJ2-3
v_gene: TRBV7-2

CDR3aa: CASSPPGTQYF
j_gene: TRBJ2-5
v_gene: TRBV7-9

CDR3aa: CASSLGGGRSNEQFF
j_gene: TRBJ2-1
v_gene: TRBV28

CDR3aa: CASSEDRWGTDTQYF
j_gene: TRBJ2-3
v_gene: TRBV2

CDR3aa: CSVGLGVSEAFF
j_gene: TRBJ1-1
v_gene: TRBV29-1

CDR3aa: CASSPGLAGGLGNEQFF
j_gene: TRBJ2-1
v_gene: TRBV5-1

CDR3aa: CASSSPESGPFFFTEAFF
j_gene: TRBJ1-1
v_gene: TRBV7-2

CDR3aa: CASSPRDRVLEQYF
j_gene: TRBJ2-7
v_gene: TRBV5-1

CDR3aa: CASSRWTDTGELFF
j_gene: TRBJ2-2
v_gene: TRBV7-2

CDR3aa: CASSPDRGTGANVLTF
j_gene: TRBJ2-6
v_gene: TRBV18

CDR3aa: CASSQSYNEQFF
j_gene: TRBJ2-1
v_gene: TRBV3-1

CDR3aa: CASSLERGFGKNIQYF
j_gene: TRBJ2-4
v_gene: TRBV12-3/TRBV12-4

CDR3aa: CASGGRTSTHEQYF
j_gene: TRBJ2-7
v_gene: TRBV12-3/TRBV12-4

CDR3aa: CASRQGPKFYEQYF
j_gene: TRBJ2-7
v_gene: TRBV27

CDR3aa: CASGLVGGAGEAFF
j_gene: TRBJ1-1
v_gene: TRBV12-5

CDR3aa: CASSHFPYTEAFF
j_gene: TRBJ1-1
v_gene: TRBV14

CDR3aa: CSVELGRRGGYTF
j_gene: TRBJ1-2
v_gene: TRBV29-1

CDR3aa: CSATDSRTDTQYF
j_gene: TRBJ2-3
v_gene: TRBV20-1

CDR3aa: CASSLAVQNNEQFF
j_gene: TRBJ2-1
v_gene: TRBV7-9

CDR3aa: CSAILQGGNTEAFF
j_gene: TRBJ1-1
v_gene: TRBV29-1

CDR3aa: CSVGGDLAGYTF
j_gene: TRBJ1-2
v_gene: TRBV29-1

CDR3aa: CAISGGGHTGELFF
j_gene: TRBJ2-2
v_gene: TRBV10-3

CDR3aa: CASSPPDRAGHSPLHF
j_gene: TRBJ1-6
v_gene: TRBV7-2

CDR3aa: CASRRSGVNTEAFF
j_gene: TRBJ1-1
v_gene: TRBV12-3/TRBV12-4

CDR3aa: CASSLSTTRTYEQYF
j_gene: TRBJ2-7
v_gene: TRBV5-6

CDR3aa: CAWSGDETEAFF
j_gene: TRBJ1-1
v_gene: TRBV30

CDR3aa: CASSESGTGAYEQYF
j_gene: TRBJ2-7
v_gene: TRBV6-5

CDR3aa: CASSLDGQRTDTQYF
j_gene: TRBJ2-3
v_gene: TRBV5-1

CDR3aa: CASSIGYQPQHF
j_gene: TRBJ1-5
v_gene: TRBV21-1

CDR3aa: CASSRYVGGSSGELFF
j_gene: TRBJ2-2
v_gene: TRBV11-3

CDR3aa: CASSLRRNSYEQYF
j_gene: TRBJ2-7
v_gene: TRBV13

CDR3aa: CASSFRGNYGYTF
j_gene: TRBJ1-2
v_gene: TRBV5-8

CDR3aa: CASSQPPGQGPYEQYF
j_gene: TRBJ2-7
v_gene: TRBV11-2

CDR3aa: CAISVGNRVNEQFF
j_gene: TRBJ2-1
v_gene: TRBV10-3

CDR3aa: CASSQDDEKLFF
j_gene: TRBJ1-4
v_gene: TRBV4-2

CDR3aa: CASSPTGGGGITEAFF
j_gene: TRBJ1-1
v_gene: TRBV18

CDR3aa: CASSVEGADNEQFF
j_gene: TRBJ2-1
v_gene: TRBV7-3

CDR3aa: CASSPSGGEETQYF
j_gene: TRBJ2-5
v_gene: TRBV7-3

CDR3aa: CASSPRAGTTDTQYF
j_gene: TRBJ2-3
v_gene: TRBV9

CDR3aa: CASSLGPAYEQYF
j_gene: TRBJ2-7
v_gene: TRBV5-1

CDR3aa: CASSVGLLTEAFF
j_gene: TRBJ1-1
v_gene: TRBV2

CDR3aa: CSARDGLAGDTDTQYF
j_gene: TRBJ2-3
v_gene: TRBV20-1

CDR3aa: CASSLQGEVDEQFF
j_gene: TRBJ2-1
v_gene: TRBV12-3/TRBV12-4

CDR3aa: CASSDALLWDTQYF
j_gene: TRBJ2-3
v_gene: TRBV9

CDR3aa: CASSLRLPDTQYF
j_gene: TRBJ2-3
v_gene: TRBV5-1

CDR3aa: CASSPPGRANSPLHF
j_gene: TRBJ1-6
v_gene: TRBV3-1

CDR3aa: CASSPRTGEMNTEAFF
j_gene: TRBJ1-1
v_gene: TRBV7-6

CDR3aa: CSVEDAGQSLRTEAFF
j_gene: TRBJ1-1
v_gene: TRBV29-1

CDR3aa: CASSLAGLNEKLFF
j_gene: TRBJ1-4
v_gene: TRBV5-6

CDR3aa: CAISELSVTSYEQYF
j_gene: TRBJ2-7
v_gene: TRBV10-3

CDR3aa: CASSFLPRNMGEQYF
j_gene: TRBJ2-7
v_gene: TRBV7-9

CDR3aa: CSAYGRLAAHNEQFF
j_gene: TRBJ2-1
v_gene: TRBV20-1

CDR3aa: CASGTGRGLGELFF
j_gene: TRBJ2-2
v_gene: TRBV28

CDR3aa: CASSLGIGQGTYEQYF
j_gene: TRBJ2-7
v_gene: TRBV7-9

CDR3aa: CASSWTGGRLAGGVYNEQFF
j_gene: TRBJ2-1
v_gene: TRBV7-9

CDR3aa: CATSRGLTVPQHF
j_gene: TRBJ1-5
v_gene: TRBV15

CDR3aa: CASSFLNTEAFF
j_gene: TRBJ1-1
v_gene: TRBV7-2

CDR3aa: CSAPAGNSPLHF
j_gene: TRBJ1-6
v_gene: TRBV20-1